This T cell receptor (beta chain) stems from a study of shared clonotypes between healthy human individuals (dated by TCRdb to the early 2020s). A note on the overall study: The cohort included a few men and two women between 18 and 49 years of age. Different laboratories and diverse techniques were used to prepare libraries and sequence TCR repertoires, to increase sequencing depth and limit assay-specific biases. For each donor, CD4 naive and CD4 memory were each run on three plates, CD8 naive on two plates, and CD8 memory on one plate. The study deeply sequenced blood TCR repertoires of about 5 healthy adults to estimate repertoire size and the extent of clonotype sharing between individuals. Leukapheresis yielded between about 0.94 and 9.5 billion PBMCs per donor.

The germline V end is reduced by 5 bases and the J end by 4 bases; junction bases left unmatched: 3. Reading from cysteine to phenylalanine, the CDR3 counts 14 amino acids. The retained sequence is limited to the CDR3, 42 bases, with the frame set at the first base. The germline V gene provides CDR1 MRHNA and CDR2 SNTAGT. General findings and caveats noted by the study authors: Pairwise subsampling indicated that sequencing depth was expected to affect the degree of clonotype sharing among donors. Sampling was restricted to blood, and TCR repertoires in tissue are likely to differ from TCR repertoires in blood. Naive subsets generally had larger estimated clonotype richness than memory subsets. Across four donors, about 4.5% of naive CD4, roughly 3.5% of naive CD8, roughly 2.2% of memory CD4, and approximately 0.4% of memory CD8 clonotypes were shared. Because the study included a small number of donors, the genetic and exposure-history diversity represented was limited. Rarefaction of sorted-subset datasets indicated incomplete sequencing despite the large sequencing depth. Compared with non-shared clonotypes, the clonotypes found in all four sorted-subset donors had higher generation probabilities.

Using the deep immunoSEQ assay, multiplex PCR amplified TCR CDR3 regions from genomic DNA. Genomic DNA extracted from each cell subset was distributed evenly over all wells of several immunoSEQ 96-well plates, and each plate served as one replicate. For sorted subsets, each replicate PCR was loaded with 200 ng genomic DNA, equivalent to 25,000 to 35,000 T cell genomes. The purified libraries were quantified using a Qubit 3.0 fluorometer, sized with a Bioanalyzer 2100, and then quantified again using the KAPA Library Quantification kit. Each immunoSEQ 96-well plate was sequenced on its own single-read 150-cycle Illumina NextSeq 550 flow cell. Processing in the source paper ran as follows. Because the immunoSEQ output included only junctional sequences and no quality scores, the filtering could not be the same as the filtering used for full-length reads. Sequences were annotated with PyIR, a Python wrapper for IgBLAST v1.9, using IMGT germline references to assign V/J genes and CDR3. Reads were filtered out if the reads had weak V/J assignments (E-value above 1e-6), no CDR3, stop codons, out-of-frame junctions, or ambiguous translated residues. V3J clonotypes were defined by identical inferred V gene, J gene, and CDR3 amino acid sequence. To compute the percentage overlap between repertoires, the number of shared unique clonotypes was divided by the size of the smaller repertoire. RTK rarefaction, the Chao1 estimator, and Recon v2.1 estimates of unobserved clonotypes were used to assess repertoire richness. For all TCRbeta clonotypes obtained by the gDNA method from four donors, generation probabilities were computed with OLGA. The table was pulled from immuneACCESS by TCRdb, which kept in-frame rearrangements only. Such tables lose some clones; where checked, under half of the loss comes from unresolved V genes, and the rest has no known cause. From that table come the V and J calls and clone size; the DNA was used to work out D and trimming. Across this sample there are just over 2,000,000 clones, with about 95% seen only once. In total, the top ten clones hold 0.1% to 0.15% of the sample.

Healthy HIV-negative adults with no recently reported acute infections or vaccinations were included as donors. All donors were Caucasian adults living in Nashville, Tennessee, USA. Magnetic negative selection was used to enrich CD4+ T cells, after which naive cells were positively selected on CD45RA and the negative fraction became the memory subset. Blood was collected by leukapheresis, and PBMCs were isolated by Ficoll-Histopaque density gradient centrifugation and then cryopreserved in liquid nitrogen vapor phase. Purity and quantity of every magnetically sorted T cell population were checked by analytical flow cytometry. Each sorted fraction had its genomic DNA isolated and then quantified by UV absorbance on a Nanodrop 2000c. Notes on this clone: The clone's antigen remains unknown. No per-base quality is available; no much larger clone lies one base away.

Sequencing was performed on naive CD4+ T cells sorted from blood. The intended sense of this specimen's cell subset or site label: CD45RA+ positively selected. This receptor was taken from a man between 18 and 29 years old in good health. Recombination joined TRBV6-4 with TRBJ2-3; 10 bases in the junction line up with TRBD2. The CDR3 sequence is CASSTSGEPDTQYF. The nucleotide sequence is TGTGCCAGCAGTACTAGCGGGGAGCCAGATACGCAGTATTTT.